This TCR beta chain was sequenced during a study of blood T cell repertoires in COVID-19. The overall study: T cells, B-cell-depleted T cells, or PBMCs supplied cDNA or gDNA.

CDR3 size: 16 residues. Germline CDR1 SGHRS, CDR2 YFSETQ. Losses at the gene ends were 4 bases for V and 6 bases for J; bases not matched to a gene: 8. In the original workflow: Quantification of nucleated cells was approximated via reference gene primer amplification. Using immunoSEQ multiplex PCR, the repertoire was profiled, and TCRdb retains in-frame clones only, with some absent. The DNA was the basis for D and trimming; V, J and clone size are from that table. The sample contains 130,000 or so clones, under 90% of which appear only once. Sequencing was done on a sample of peripheral blood. This chain joins TRBV5-1 and TRBJ2-2; 11 bases are shared with TRBD2. The source of this sequence is a woman aged 55-69 years with active or convalescent COVID-19. In DNA, the CDR3 is TGCGCCAGCAGCATCCAGGGGACTAGCGGAGCCGGGGAGCTGTTTTTT. This encodes CASSIQGTSGAGELFF.